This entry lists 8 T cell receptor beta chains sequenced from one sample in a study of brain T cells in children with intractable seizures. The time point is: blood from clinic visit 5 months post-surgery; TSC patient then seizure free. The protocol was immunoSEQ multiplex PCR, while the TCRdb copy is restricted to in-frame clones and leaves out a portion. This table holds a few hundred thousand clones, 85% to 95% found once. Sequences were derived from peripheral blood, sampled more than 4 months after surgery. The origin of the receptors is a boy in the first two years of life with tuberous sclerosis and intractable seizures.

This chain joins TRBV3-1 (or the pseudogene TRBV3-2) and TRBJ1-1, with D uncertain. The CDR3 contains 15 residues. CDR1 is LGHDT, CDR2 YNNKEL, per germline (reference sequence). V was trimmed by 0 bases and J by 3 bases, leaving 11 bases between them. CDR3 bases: TGTGCCAGCAGCCAAGATTCAGGATGGGACACTGAAGCTTTCTTT. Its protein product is CASSQDSGWDTEAFF.

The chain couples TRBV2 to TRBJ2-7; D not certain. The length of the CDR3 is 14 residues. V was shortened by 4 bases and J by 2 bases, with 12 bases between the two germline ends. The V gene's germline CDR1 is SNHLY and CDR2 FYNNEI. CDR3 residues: CASSVPGLPYEQYF. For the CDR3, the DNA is TGTGCCAGCAGTGTCCCGGGCTTGCCCTACGAGCAGTACTTC.

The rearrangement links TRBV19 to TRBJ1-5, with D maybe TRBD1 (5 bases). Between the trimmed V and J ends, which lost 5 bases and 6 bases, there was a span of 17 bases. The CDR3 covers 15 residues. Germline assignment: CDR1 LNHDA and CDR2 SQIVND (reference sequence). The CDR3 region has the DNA TGTGCCAGTAGTCGTCCAGGGCCCAGAGGTCAGCCCCAGCATTTT. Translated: CASSRPGPRGQPQHF.

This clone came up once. The CDR3 here is CASSIRLIQGRDEQYF. The CDR3 region has the DNA TGTGCCAGCAGCATCCGGTTAATACAGGGGCGAGACGAGCAGTACTTC. The J gene is TRBJ2-7, the V gene TRBV11-3, with 7 bases aligning to TRBD1. The V and J ends lost 5 bases and 5 bases, in that order; junction bases with no gene match: 15. Germline values: CDR1 SGHNT, CDR2 YENEEA. CDR3 size: 16 residues.

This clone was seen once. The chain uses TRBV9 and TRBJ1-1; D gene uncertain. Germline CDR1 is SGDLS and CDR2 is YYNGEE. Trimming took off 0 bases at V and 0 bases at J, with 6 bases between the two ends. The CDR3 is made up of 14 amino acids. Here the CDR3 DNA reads TGTGCCAGCAGCGTAGGAGGGATGAACACTGAAGCTTTCTTT. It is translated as CASSVGGMNTEAFF.

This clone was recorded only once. CDR3 region: CASSKRGPSFKNIQYF. CDR3 DNA: TGTGCCAGCAGCAAAAGGGGGCCGAGCTTCAAAAACATTCAGTACTTC. J is TRBJ2-4 and V is TRBV21-1; the table's D call of TRBD1 was not tested on the DNA. TRBV21-1 is noted as a pseudogene. This CDR3 has 16 amino acids.

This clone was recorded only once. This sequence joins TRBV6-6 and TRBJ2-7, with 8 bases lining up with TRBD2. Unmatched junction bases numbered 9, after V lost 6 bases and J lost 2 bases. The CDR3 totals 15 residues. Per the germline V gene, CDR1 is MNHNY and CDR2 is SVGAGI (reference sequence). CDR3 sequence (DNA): TGTGCCAGCAGCCAGGGAGCGGGAGACCCCTACGAGCAGTACTTC. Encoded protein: CASSQGAGDPYEQYF.

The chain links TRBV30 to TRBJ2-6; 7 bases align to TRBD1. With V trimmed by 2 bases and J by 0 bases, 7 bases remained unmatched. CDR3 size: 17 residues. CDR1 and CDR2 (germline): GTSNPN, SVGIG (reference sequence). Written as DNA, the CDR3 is TGTGCCTGGAGTAGGATGGGACAGCACTCTGGGGCCAACGTCCTGACTTTC. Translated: CAWSRMGQHSGANVLTF.